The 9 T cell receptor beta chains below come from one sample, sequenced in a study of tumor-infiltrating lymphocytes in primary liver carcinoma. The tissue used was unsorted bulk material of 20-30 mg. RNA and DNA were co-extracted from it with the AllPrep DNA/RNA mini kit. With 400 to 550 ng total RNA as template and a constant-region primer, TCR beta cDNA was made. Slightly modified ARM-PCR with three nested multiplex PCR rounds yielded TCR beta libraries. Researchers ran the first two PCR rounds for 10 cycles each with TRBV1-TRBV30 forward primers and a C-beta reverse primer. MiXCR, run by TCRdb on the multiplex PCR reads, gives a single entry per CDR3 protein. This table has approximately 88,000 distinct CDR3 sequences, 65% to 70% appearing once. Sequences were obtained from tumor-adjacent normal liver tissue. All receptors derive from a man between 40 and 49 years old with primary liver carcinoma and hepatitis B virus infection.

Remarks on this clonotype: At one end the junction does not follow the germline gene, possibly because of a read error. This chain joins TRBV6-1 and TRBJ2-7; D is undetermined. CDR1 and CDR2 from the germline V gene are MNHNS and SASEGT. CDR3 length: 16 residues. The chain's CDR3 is CASSECQAGPSYEQHF. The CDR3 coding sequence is TGTGCCAGCAGCGAATGCCAGGCAGGCCCCTCCTACGAGCAGCATTTC.

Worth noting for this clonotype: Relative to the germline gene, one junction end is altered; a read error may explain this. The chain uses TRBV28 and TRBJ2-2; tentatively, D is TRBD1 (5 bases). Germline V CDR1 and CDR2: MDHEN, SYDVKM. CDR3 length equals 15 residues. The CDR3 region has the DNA TGTGCCAGCAGAAAAAAGAAGGGGAACACCCGGGAGCTGTTTTTT. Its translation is CASRKKKGNTRELFF.

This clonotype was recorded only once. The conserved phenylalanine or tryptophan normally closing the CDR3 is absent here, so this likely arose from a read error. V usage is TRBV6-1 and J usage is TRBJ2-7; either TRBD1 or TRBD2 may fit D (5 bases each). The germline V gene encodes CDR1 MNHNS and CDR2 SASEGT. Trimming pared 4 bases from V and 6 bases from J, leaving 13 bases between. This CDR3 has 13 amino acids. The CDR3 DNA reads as TGTGCCAGCAGTGGGGACCCGGGCTTCGAGCAGTACCTC. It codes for CASSGDPGFEQYL.

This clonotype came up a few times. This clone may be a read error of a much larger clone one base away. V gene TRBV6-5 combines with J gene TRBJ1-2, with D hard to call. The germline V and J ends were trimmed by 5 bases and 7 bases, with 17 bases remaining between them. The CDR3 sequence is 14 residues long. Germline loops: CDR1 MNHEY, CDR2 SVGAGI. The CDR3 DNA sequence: TGTGCCAGCAGTAGCCCTTGGTCGAGTTCTGGCTACACCTTC. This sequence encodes CASSSPWSSSGYTF.

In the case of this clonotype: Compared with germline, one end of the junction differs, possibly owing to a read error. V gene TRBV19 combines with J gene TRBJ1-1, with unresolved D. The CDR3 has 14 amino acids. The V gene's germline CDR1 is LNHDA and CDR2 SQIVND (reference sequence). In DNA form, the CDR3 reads TGTGCCAGTAGTATAGGGCGGTTGAACAGTGAAGCTTTCTTT. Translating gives CASSIGRLNSEAFF. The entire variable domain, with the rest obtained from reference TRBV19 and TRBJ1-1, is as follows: DGGITQSPKYLFRKEGQNVTLSCEQNLNHDAMYWYRQDPGQGLRLIYYSQIVNDFQKGDIAEGYSVSREKKESFPLTVTSAQKNPTAFYLCASSIGRLNSEAFFGQGTRLTVV.

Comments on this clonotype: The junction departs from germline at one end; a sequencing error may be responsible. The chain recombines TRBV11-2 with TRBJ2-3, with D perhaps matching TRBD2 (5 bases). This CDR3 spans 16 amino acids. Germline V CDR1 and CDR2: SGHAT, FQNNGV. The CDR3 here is CTSSLGTLEVGDTQYF. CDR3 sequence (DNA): TGTACCAGCAGCTTGGGAACTTTGGAGGTTGGAGATACGCAGTATTTT.

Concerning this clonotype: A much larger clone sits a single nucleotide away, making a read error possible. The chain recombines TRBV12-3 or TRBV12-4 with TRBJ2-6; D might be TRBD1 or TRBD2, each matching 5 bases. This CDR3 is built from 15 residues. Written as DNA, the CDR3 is TGTGCCAGCCGATACGGGACCTCTGGGACCAACGTCCTGACTTTC. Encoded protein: CASRYGTSGTNVLTF.

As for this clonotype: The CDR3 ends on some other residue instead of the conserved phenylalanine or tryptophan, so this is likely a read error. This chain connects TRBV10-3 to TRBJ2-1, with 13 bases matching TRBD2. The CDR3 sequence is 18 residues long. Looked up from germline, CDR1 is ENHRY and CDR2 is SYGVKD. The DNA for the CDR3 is TGTGACATCAGTGAGGGAAGTACCGGACTAGCGGGAGTAGGTGAGCAGTTCTCC. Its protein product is CDISEGSTGLAGVGEQFS.

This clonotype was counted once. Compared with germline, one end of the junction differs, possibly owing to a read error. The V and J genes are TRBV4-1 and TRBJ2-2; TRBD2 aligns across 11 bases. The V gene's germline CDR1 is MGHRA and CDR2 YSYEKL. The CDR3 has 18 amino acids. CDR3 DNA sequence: TGCCCCAGCAGCCGTGGGGGGCTAGCGGGAGGAGTTATCGGGGAGCTGTTTTTT. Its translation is CPSSRGGLAGGVIGELFF.